The rows below give T cell receptor beta chains drawn from one sample of a study of T cells in Graves' hyperthyroidism and ophthalmopathy. MiXCR, applied by TCRdb to the multiplex PCR reads, yields one record per CDR3 protein. Of about 600,000 distinct CDR3 sequences listed, more than 15% were seen once; the top ten hold approximately 3.5%. The material sequenced was blood. Receptors originate from a woman aged 40 to 55 with Graves' ophthalmopathy. The CDR3 runs from the conserved cysteine through the conserved F or W. Each record gives: CDR3 protein, CDR3 DNA, J gene, V gene, D gene, clone size. A D gene is named only where the DNA matches it firmly. Expanded clones get a size class; other rows say once, few or many, or leave the size out.

CASSFLWGREQYF,TGTGCCAGCAGCTTTCTATGGGGCCGCGAGCAGTACTTC,TRBJ2-7,TRBV11-2,-,many
CSVGTGTNEKLFF,TGCAGCGTGGGGACAGGGACTAATGAAAAACTGTTTTTT,TRBJ1-4,TRBV29-1,TRBD1,-
CASTPGLQNTEAFF,TGTGCCAGCACCCCGGGACTCCAGAACACTGAAGCTTTCTTT,TRBJ1-1,TRBV6-1,-,many
CASSQDRGPRHGGTQYF,TGCGCCAGCAGCCAAGATAGGGGACCGCGACACGGAGGGACCCAGTACTTC,TRBJ2-5,TRBV4-1,-,-
CASSLDEGRDEAFF,TGCGCCAGCAGCTTGGATGAGGGTCGAGATGAAGCTTTCTTT,TRBJ1-1,TRBV5-1,-,-
CASSAGRFSGNTIYF,TGTGCCAGCAGTGCGGGGCGCTTCTCTGGAAACACCATATATTTT,TRBJ1-3,TRBV2,-,-
CASSEKTDSGNTIYF,TGTGCCAGCAGTGAGAAGACAGACTCTGGAAACACCATATATTTT,TRBJ1-3,TRBV6-1,-,many
CASSTRGADTQYF,TGTGCCAGCAGTACGAGGGGGGCAGATACGCAGTATTTT,TRBJ2-3,TRBV12-3/TRBV12-4,-,many
CASSPPLAGVPSGANVLTF,TGCGCCAGCAGCCCACCCCTAGCGGGGGTACCATCTGGGGCCAACGTCCTGACTTTC,TRBJ2-6,TRBV5-1,TRBD2,-
CASSLSGSGEQYF,TGTGCCAGCAGTTTATCAGGCTCCGGCGAGCAGTACTTC,TRBJ2-7,TRBV27,-,many
CASILRVGNSPLHF,TGTGCCAGCATTCTTAGGGTGGGAAATTCACCCCTCCACTTT,TRBJ1-6,TRBV2,-,many
CASSLAPGGPRNEQFF,TGCGCCAGCAGCTTGGCGCCGGGAGGGCCCCGCAATGAGCAGTTCTTC,TRBJ2-1,TRBV5-1,TRBD2,many
CASSLDESNTEAFF,TGCGCCAGCAGCTTGGATGAGTCGAACACTGAAGCTTTCTTT,TRBJ1-1,TRBV5-1,-,many
CSARDWASGGAQETQYF,TGCAGTGCTAGAGATTGGGCTAGCGGGGGGGCCCAAGAGACCCAGTACTTC,TRBJ2-5,TRBV20-1,TRBD2,-
CASSRPGDMNTEAFF,TGCGCCAGCAGCCGACCTGGTGACATGAACACTGAAGCTTTCTTT,TRBJ1-1,TRBV4-1,-,few
CASHSGGGHTDTQYF,TGTGCCAGCCATTCGGGGGGCGGACACACAGATACGCAGTATTTT,TRBJ2-3,TRBV28,-,-
CASSQPQGQGANTEAFF,TGCGCCAGCAGCCAGCCTCAAGGGCAGGGGGCGAACACTGAAGCTTTCTTT,TRBJ1-1,TRBV4-3,TRBD1,-
CSTTGTSFNEQFF,TGCAGCACCACCGGGACTAGCTTCAATGAGCAGTTCTTC,TRBJ2-1,TRBV29-1,TRBD2,-